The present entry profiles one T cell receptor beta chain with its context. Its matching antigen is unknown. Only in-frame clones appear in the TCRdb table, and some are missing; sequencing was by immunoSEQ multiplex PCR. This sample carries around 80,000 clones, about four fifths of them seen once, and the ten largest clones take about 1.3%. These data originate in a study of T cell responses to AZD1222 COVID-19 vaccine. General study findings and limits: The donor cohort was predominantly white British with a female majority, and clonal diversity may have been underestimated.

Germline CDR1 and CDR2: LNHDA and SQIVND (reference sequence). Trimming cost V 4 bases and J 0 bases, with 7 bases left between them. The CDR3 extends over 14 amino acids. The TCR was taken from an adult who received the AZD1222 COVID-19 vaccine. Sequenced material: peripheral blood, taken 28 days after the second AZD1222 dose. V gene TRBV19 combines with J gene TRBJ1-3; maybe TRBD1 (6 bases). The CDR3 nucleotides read TGTGCCAGTAGTAGGACAGTCTCTGGAAACACCATATATTTT. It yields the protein CASSRTVSGNTIYF.